The 25 T cell receptor beta chains reported below all come from one sample, sequenced in a study of glioma-infiltrating T cells after dendritic cell vaccination. Time point: after dendritic cell vaccination, including at tumor progression/relapse. Assay used: immunoSEQ multiplex PCR; TCRdb lists only in-frame clones, some missing. The sample has approximately 85,000 clones, about 85% seen once. The specimen comprised blood, sampled after dendritic cell vaccination. These TCRs come from a human donor with glioblastoma.

V and J are TRBV2 and TRBJ2-5, with 11 nucleotides matching TRBD2. CDR1 is SNHLY, CDR2 FYNNEI, per germline. V was pared by 8 bases and J by 1 base, with 6 bases of the junction left unmatched. The CDR3 covers 15 residues. This chain's CDR3 is CASQGTSGGQETQYF. As DNA, the CDR3 is TGTGCCAGCCAGGGGACTAGCGGAGGCCAAGAGACCCAGTACTTC.

The rearrangement uses TRBV19 and TRBJ1-1; possibly TRBD1 for D (6 bases). Germline loops: CDR1 LNHDA, CDR2 SQIVND (reference sequence). V shed 2 bases and J shed 4 bases, with 8 bases lying between them. CDR3 length: 13 residues. CDR3 protein: CASSISDSTEAFF. The CDR3 nucleotides are TGTGCCAGTAGTATATCGGACAGCACTGAAGCTTTCTTT.

This sequence joins TRBV6-5 and TRBJ1-5, with D tentatively TRBD1 (6 bases). Deletions cut 6 bases from V and 5 bases from J, with 17 bases between. Germline-derived CDR1 and CDR2 are MNHEY and SVGAGI. The CDR3 has 15 residues. CDR3 loop: CASSGDTHGHQPQHF. The CDR3 bases are TGTGCCAGCAGCGGGGACACCCATGGGCATCAGCCCCAGCATTTT.

This chain links TRBV27 with TRBJ1-2; 8 positions match TRBD1. With V trimmed by 3 bases and J by 6 bases, 6 bases remained unmatched. The length of the CDR3 is 14 residues. Germline lookup yields CDR1 MNHEY and CDR2 SMNVEV (reference sequence). In nucleotides, the CDR3 is TGTGCCAGCAGTTTGGGCAGGGGGCAGGATGGCTACACCTTC. Encoded protein: CASSLGRGQDGYTF.

The chain links TRBV7-7 to TRBJ2-5; 8 nucleotides match TRBD1. The J segment lost 3 bases and the V segment lost 3 bases, leaving 3 bases of the junction unmatched. This CDR3 has 14 amino acids. CDR1 and CDR2 (germline): SSHAT, FNYEAQ (reference sequence). The CDR3 spells CASSFGQGEETQYF. In DNA, the CDR3 is TGTGCCAGCAGCTTCGGACAGGGAGAAGAGACCCAGTACTTC.

The J gene is TRBJ2-7, the V gene TRBV4-1; D may be TRBD2 (6 bases). With 1 base removed from V and 9 bases from J, the gap between germline ends came to 19 bases. The CDR3 consists of 15 residues. CDR1 is MGHRA, CDR2 YSYEKL, per germline. CDR3 loop: CASSQGGVPGRLQYF. The CDR3 bases are TGCGCCAGCAGCCAAGGCGGGGTCCCGGGAAGGCTGCAGTACTTC.

V and J are TRBV6-1 and TRBJ1-1; 7 bases match TRBD1. The CDR3 runs 13 residues. Germline trimming cut 3 bases from V and 5 bases from J; bases unmatched to any gene: 3. Germline V lookup: CDR1 MNHNS, CDR2 SASEGT. The CDR3 DNA reads TGTGCCAGCAGTGACAGGGGGGTTACTGAAGCTTTCTTT. Amino acid sequence: CASSDRGVTEAFF.

The chain uses TRBV6-5 and TRBJ1-5; TRBD1 is a possible D gene (5 bases). Germline V CDR1 and CDR2: MNHEY, SVGAGI. The V and J ends lost 4 bases and 0 bases respectively, with 13 bases between them. This CDR3 spans 16 amino acids. The CDR3 sequence is CASSSGRALSNQPQHF. Here the CDR3 DNA reads TGTGCCAGCAGTTCCGGCAGGGCCCTTAGCAATCAGCCCCAGCATTTT.

In nucleotides, the CDR3 is TGTGCCAGCAGTTACCAGGGGGGCCCCAATGAGCAGTTCTTC. Translating it yields CASSYQGGPNEQFF. The rearrangement uses TRBV6-5 and TRBJ2-1, with D possibly TRBD1 on 7 matching bases. Germline values: CDR1 MNHEY, CDR2 SVGAGI. The CDR3 sequence is 14 residues long. V gave up 2 bases and J gave up 6 bases, with 11 bases separating them.

This clone was observed once. The J gene is TRBJ2-2, the V gene TRBV5-1; TRBD1 matches at 12 bases. Germline CDR1 reads SGHRS; CDR2 reads YFSETQ. The V segment lost 1 base and the J segment 5 bases; nucleotides outside the gene matches: 9. This CDR3 is built from 18 residues. The CDR3 DNA follows: TGCGCCAGCAGCTTGCAGGGACAGGGGGCGCGAGGGACCGGGGAGCTGTTTTTT. As protein: CASSLQGQGARGTGELFF.

The rearrangement uses TRBV28 and TRBJ2-7; D not resolved. The germline gives CDR1 MDHEN, CDR2 SYDVKM. The CDR3 sequence is 14 residues long. V lost 2 bases to trimming and J lost 3 bases, with 11 bases between them. In DNA form, the CDR3 reads TGTGCCAGCAGTTTACTAGGTAACTACTACGAGCAGTACTTC. It specifies CASSLLGNYYEQYF.

The V call is TRBV7-6, the J call TRBJ2-5, with D perhaps matching TRBD2 (5 bases). CDR1 and CDR2 (germline): SGHVS, FNYEAQ. Trimming took off 4 bases at V and 5 bases at J, with 14 bases between the two ends. CDR3 length: 14 residues. For the CDR3, the DNA is TGTGCCAGCAGCTCAACTAGGATCATGGAGACCCAGTACTTC. This codes for CASSSTRIMETQYF.

The chain has TRBV7-2 and TRBJ2-1; TRBD1 matches at 7 bases. The J segment lost 8 bases and the V segment lost 3 bases, leaving 13 bases of the junction unmatched. There are 16 residues in the CDR3. Germline CDR1 is SGHTA and CDR2 is FQGNSA. CDR3 in DNA: TGTGCCAGCAGCTTCGTAGCGACGACAGGGATCCATGAGCAGTTCTTC. It specifies CASSFVATTGIHEQFF.

The gene calls are TRBV6-5 and TRBJ2-3; TRBD2 matches 7 bases. The V gene end was trimmed by 8 bases and the J gene end by 3 bases; junction bases not matched to a gene: 11. The CDR3 extends over 15 amino acids. Germline V gene data show CDR1 as MNHEY and CDR2 as SVGAGI. The CDR3 here is CASSSGGSKTDTQYF. Written as DNA, the CDR3 is TGTGCCAGCTCGTCGGGCGGGAGCAAGACAGATACGCAGTATTTT.

This clone was observed a single time. V usage is TRBV5-6 and J usage is TRBJ1-1, with a weak D call TRBD1 (6 bases). The CDR3 has 15 residues. The V gene lost 2 bases and the J gene lost 0 bases, with 11 bases spanning the gap. Germline lookup yields CDR1 SGHDT and CDR2 YYEEEE. This CDR3 reads CASSFSGTLNTEAFF. The CDR3 bases are TGTGCCAGCAGCTTTAGTGGGACATTGAACACTGAAGCTTTCTTT.

The rearrangement joins TRBV7-9 to TRBJ1-5; maybe TRBD1 (6 bases). Trimming stripped 5 bases from V and 0 bases from J, with 8 bases between. The CDR3 totals 14 residues. Germline V CDR1 and CDR2: SEHNR, FQNEAQ (reference sequence). The CDR3: CASSPGVSNQPQHF. CDR3 DNA: TGTGCCAGCAGCCCAGGGGTTAGCAATCAGCCCCAGCATTTT.

V gene TRBV19 combines with J gene TRBJ2-3, with 9 nucleotides matching TRBD2. CDR3 size: 15 residues. Germline CDR1 is LNHDA and CDR2 is SQIVND (reference sequence). V lost 3 bases, J lost 2 bases, and 3 bases stayed unmatched. CDR3 bases: TGTGCCAGTAGTATGACTAGCGGCTACACAGATACGCAGTATTTT. It is translated as CASSMTSGYTDTQYF.

The chain uses TRBV29-1 and TRBJ2-5; D possibly corresponds to TRBD2 (5 bases). Germline loops: CDR1 SQVTM, CDR2 ANQGSEA. CDR3 length equals 11 residues. Trimming cost V 0 bases and J 10 bases, with 9 bases left between them. CDR3 nucleotides: TGCAGCGTTGAAGATCGGAGGAGCCAGTACTTC. It specifies CSVEDRRSQYF.

The chain is built from TRBV10-3 and TRBJ1-4; D not resolved. The CDR3 has 13 amino acids. The V end lost 2 bases, the J end lost 10 bases, and 11 bases lay between the germline ends. Germline CDR1 ENHRY, CDR2 SYGVKD. CDR3 residues: CAISEVEGGKLFF. The CDR3 DNA sequence: TGTGCCATCAGTGAGGTGGAGGGTGGAAAACTGTTTTTT.

The rearrangement joins TRBV27 to TRBJ2-3; possibly TRBD2 for D (7 bases). Germline-derived CDR1 and CDR2 are MNHEY and SMNVEV (reference sequence). The V gene lost 2 bases and the J gene lost 1 base, with 16 bases spanning the gap. The CDR3 consists of 17 residues. The CDR3 DNA reads TGTGCCAGCAGTTTAGATCTAGGGGGGGGAGGCACAGATACGCAGTATTTT. It encodes CASSLDLGGGGTDTQYF.

This chain connects TRBV6-5 to TRBJ2-1; 8 bases match TRBD2. Trimming cost V 3 bases and J 15 bases; bases outside gene matches: 7. This CDR3 has 12 amino acids. Germline V gene lookup returns CDR1 MNHEY and CDR2 SVGAGI. CDR3 nucleotides: TGTGCCAGCAGTTATGAGGGACTAGAGATGTTCTTC. Its protein product is CASSYEGLEMFF.

The chain joins TRBV27 to TRBJ2-7; 7 bases line up with TRBD2. Germline loops: CDR1 MNHEY, CDR2 SMNVEV (reference sequence). The ends lost 4 bases at V and 0 bases at J; junction bases unmatched: 6. The CDR3 length is 15 residues. CDR3 loop: CASSWGGGSSYEQYF. In DNA, the CDR3 is TGTGCCAGCAGTTGGGGGGGAGGGTCCTCCTACGAGCAGTACTTC.

This clone was detected only a few times. This chain joins TRBV10-3 and TRBJ1-6; tentative D call: TRBD1 (6 bases). The length of the CDR3 is 16 residues. CDR1 and CDR2 (germline): ENHRY, SYGVKD. Trimming stripped 2 bases from V and 9 bases from J, with 17 bases between. CDR3 bases: TGTGCCATCAGTGAGGGGCCCACAGGGATCCGTTCACCCCTCCACTTT. Translated, it gives CAISEGPTGIRSPLHF.

The chain couples TRBV7-2 to TRBJ1-5; tentative D call: TRBD1 (6 bases). Germline CDR1 and CDR2: SGHTA and FQGNSA. This CDR3 comprises 15 residues. V was trimmed by 3 bases and J by 1 base, leaving 10 bases between them. CDR3 nucleotides: TGTGCCAGCAGCTTTCAGGGGATCAGCAATCAGCCCCAGCATTTT. It yields the protein CASSFQGISNQPQHF.

The chain links TRBV4-1 to TRBJ2-5, with unresolved D. Trimming pared 1 base from V and 2 bases from J, leaving 8 bases between. Looked up from germline, CDR1 is MGHRA and CDR2 is YSYEKL. This CDR3 region has 14 residues. CDR3 coding DNA: TGCGCCAGCAGCCAAGTCACAGCACAAGAGACCCAGTACTTC. It codes for CASSQVTAQETQYF.